The 17 T cell receptor beta chains presented below share a single source sample, sequenced in a study of T cell responses to AZD1222 COVID-19 vaccine. Repertoires were generated with immunoSEQ multiplex PCR, while TCRdb's copy carries only in-frame clones and drops some. Of 110,000 or so clones listed, about 88% are singletons. The sequencing used peripheral blood, collected on day 0 of AZD1222 vaccination. The receptors shown here come from an adult in good health.

This chain uses TRBV6-2 or TRBV6-3 with TRBJ2-4; tentative D call: TRBD2 (6 bases). Germline-derived CDR1 and CDR2 are MNHEY and SVGEGT. This CDR3 has 13 residues. V lost 5 bases, J lost 7 bases, and 12 bases lay in between. CDR3 in amino acids: CASSGGSGNIQYF. The CDR3 nucleotides are TGTGCCAGCAGTGGAGGGTCGGGGAACATTCAGTACTTC.

The chain has TRBV4-3 and TRBJ2-1; TRBD2 might be the D (6 bases). This CDR3 has 13 amino acids. V lost 5 bases, J lost 7 bases, and 12 bases lay in between. Germline loops: CDR1 LGHNA, CDR2 YSLEER. DNA of the CDR3: TGCGCCAGCAGCAAGGGACTCCCGAATGAGCAGTTCTTC. Residues: CASSKGLPNEQFF.

V usage is TRBV4-1 and J usage is TRBJ1-1; D not certain. Per germline, CDR1 MGHRA and CDR2 YSYEKL. This CDR3 region has 10 residues. V was pared by 0 bases and J by 11 bases, with 4 bases between. CDR3 in amino acids: CASSQDGAFF. Written as DNA, the CDR3 is TGCGCCAGCAGCCAAGATGGGGCTTTCTTT.

The rearrangement links TRBV19 to TRBJ1-2, with D maybe TRBD1 (6 bases). CDR1 is LNHDA, CDR2 SQIVND, per germline (reference sequence). The CDR3 sequence is 13 residues long. Trimming left V 9 bases short and J 4 bases short, with 15 bases between. CDR3 sequence (DNA): TGTGCCAGCTCCGGGACGGGGGCCTATGGCTACACCTTC. It translates to CASSGTGAYGYTF.

This chain uses TRBV11-3 with TRBJ2-1; 7 bases line up with TRBD1. This CDR3 comprises 14 residues. CDR1 is SGHNT, CDR2 YENEEA, per germline. V trimming: 5 bases; J trimming: 3 bases; junction bases outside the gene matches: 4. The CDR3: CASSQGQSYNEQFF. CDR3 bases: TGTGCCAGCAGCCAGGGACAGAGCTACAATGAGCAGTTCTTC.

The sample holds one count of this clone. The rearrangement links TRBV7-6 to TRBJ2-5; maybe TRBD2 (5 bases). CDR1 is SGHVS and CDR2 is FNYEAQ in the germline V gene. The CDR3 runs to 14 residues. Between the trimmed V and J ends, which lost 1 base and 4 bases, there was a span of 10 bases. The CDR3 loop is CASSLVSGGETQYF. CDR3 DNA sequence: TGTGCCAGCAGCTTAGTCTCAGGAGGAGAGACCCAGTACTTC.

The V and J genes are TRBV3-1 (or the pseudogene TRBV3-2) and TRBJ1-4; D remains unclear. Trimming cost V 7 bases and J 5 bases, with 14 bases left between them. The CDR3 covers 14 residues. CDR1 is LGHDT and CDR2 is YNNKEL in the germline V gene (reference sequence). The CDR3 region is CASTEGRQNEKLFF. CDR3 nucleotides: TGTGCCAGCACAGAGGGAAGACAAAATGAAAAACTGTTTTTT.

The rearrangement joins TRBV7-6 to TRBJ2-6, with no clear D. The CDR3 extends over 17 amino acids. Trimming cost V 1 base and J 1 base, with 11 bases left between them. Per germline, CDR1 SGHVS and CDR2 FNYEAQ. CDR3 in DNA: TGTGCCAGCAGCTTAGGCAGGTTACGGTCTGGGGCCAACGTCCTGACTTTC. It is translated as CASSLGRLRSGANVLTF.

The rearrangement uses TRBV3-1 (or the pseudogene TRBV3-2) and TRBJ2-4, with D tentatively TRBD2 (5 bases). There are 17 residues in the CDR3. Between the trimmed V and J ends, which lost 4 bases and 2 bases, there was a span of 18 bases. Per the germline V gene, CDR1 is LGHDT and CDR2 is YNNKEL (reference sequence). CDR3 in amino acids: CASSRGAVDGSKNIQYF. CDR3 bases: TGTGCCAGCAGCCGCGGAGCGGTGGACGGATCCAAAAACATTCAGTACTTC.

This sequence joins TRBV29-1 and TRBJ2-3; no definite D call. The germline V gene encodes CDR1 SQVTM and CDR2 ANQGSEA. The V and J ends lost 4 bases and 0 bases respectively, with 5 bases between them. The CDR3 contains 12 residues. The CDR3: CSVGPSTDTQYF. The CDR3, as DNA: TGCAGCGTTGGTCCTAGCACAGATACGCAGTATTTT.

This chain links TRBV19 with TRBJ1-4; 7 nucleotides match TRBD1. Losses at the gene ends were 7 bases for V and 2 bases for J; bases not matched to a gene: 19. From germline, CDR1 is LNHDA and CDR2 SQIVND (reference sequence). The CDR3 consists of 19 residues. The CDR3 DNA sequence: TGTGCCAGTAATGTTGGAAGGGGGCAGGGATCCTTTACTAATGAAAAACTGTTTTTT. It encodes CASNVGRGQGSFTNEKLFF.

The V and J genes are TRBV6-5 and TRBJ1-6; D is uncertain. CDR1 MNHEY and CDR2 SVGAGI come from the germline V gene. The V and J ends lost 6 bases and 5 bases respectively, with 11 bases between them. This CDR3 is built from 14 residues. DNA of the CDR3: TGTGCCAGCAGACCCGGACGGAATAATTCACCCCTCCACTTT. As protein: CASRPGRNNSPLHF.

The rearrangement uses TRBV30 and TRBJ1-5; weak D call: TRBD1 (5 bases). CDR1 is GTSNPN and CDR2 is SVGIG in the germline V gene (reference sequence). The CDR3 consists of 16 residues. The V and J ends lost 0 bases and 1 base respectively, with 13 bases between them. CDR3 in DNA: TGTGCCTGGAGTGTACCCATTGGGGGAAGCAATCAGCCCCAGCATTTT. It specifies CAWSVPIGGSNQPQHF.

The J gene is TRBJ2-1, the V gene TRBV6-2 or TRBV6-3; 7 nucleotides agree with TRBD2. Trimming cost V 4 bases and J 10 bases; bases outside gene matches: 7. Per the germline V gene, CDR1 is MNHEY and CDR2 is SVGEGT. The CDR3 sequence is 13 residues long. The CDR3, as DNA: TGTGCCAGCAGTTCCAGCGGGGTAGGCGAGCAGTTCTTC. Encoded protein: CASSSSGVGEQFF.

This chain uses TRBV29-1 with TRBJ1-5; TRBD1 matches at 11 bases. From germline, CDR1 is SQVTM and CDR2 ANQGSEA. V lost 7 bases to trimming and J lost 6 bases; unmatched junction nucleotides: 5. CDR3 size: 13 residues. CDR3 sequence reads: CSAGDRGAQPQHF. The CDR3 DNA sequence: TGCAGCGCTGGGGACAGGGGGGCTCAGCCCCAGCATTTT.

This chain links TRBV7-8 with TRBJ2-7, with 10 positions matching TRBD1. V shed 2 bases and J 7 bases; nucleotides not matched to a gene: 8. Germline CDR1 and CDR2: SGHVS and FQNEAQ. The CDR3 is 15 residues long. DNA for the CDR3: TGTGCCAGCAGCTTACTCGGGACAGGGGCCGGAGAGCAGTACGTC. Amino acid sequence: CASSLLGTGAGEQYV.

J is TRBJ1-6 and V is TRBV19; D gene unclear. CDR1 is LNHDA, CDR2 SQIVND, per germline (reference sequence). V lost 1 base and J 10 bases, leaving 11 bases between the germline ends. The length of the CDR3 is 14 residues. CDR3 residues: CASSIGVRMSPLHF. CDR3 bases: TGTGCCAGTAGTATAGGGGTCCGTATGTCACCCCTCCACTTT.